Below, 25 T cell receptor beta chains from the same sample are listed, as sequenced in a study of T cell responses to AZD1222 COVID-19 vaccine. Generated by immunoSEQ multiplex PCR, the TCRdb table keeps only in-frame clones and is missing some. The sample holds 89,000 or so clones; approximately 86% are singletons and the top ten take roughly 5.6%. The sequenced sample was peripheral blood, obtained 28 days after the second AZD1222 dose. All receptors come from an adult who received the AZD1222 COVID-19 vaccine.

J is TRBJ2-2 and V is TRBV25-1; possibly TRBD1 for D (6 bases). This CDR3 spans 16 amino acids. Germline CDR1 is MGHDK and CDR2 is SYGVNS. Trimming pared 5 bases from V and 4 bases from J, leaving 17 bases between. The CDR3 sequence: CASSPRGVGFTGELFF. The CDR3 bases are TGTGCCAGCAGTCCCAGGGGAGTTGGTTTCACCGGGGAGCTGTTTTTT.

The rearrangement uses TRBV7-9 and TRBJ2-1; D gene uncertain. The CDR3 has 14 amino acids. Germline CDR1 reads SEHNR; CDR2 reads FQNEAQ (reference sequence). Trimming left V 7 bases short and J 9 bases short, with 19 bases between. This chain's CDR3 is CASTRQGGWGEQFF. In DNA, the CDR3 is TGTGCCAGCACCCGACAAGGTGGTTGGGGTGAGCAGTTCTTC.

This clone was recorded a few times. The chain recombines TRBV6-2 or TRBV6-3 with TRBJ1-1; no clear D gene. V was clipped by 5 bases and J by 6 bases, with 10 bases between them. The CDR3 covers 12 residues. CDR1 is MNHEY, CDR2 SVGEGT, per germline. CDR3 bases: TGTGCCAGCAGTGAGGCGTTCGCTGAAGCTTTCTTT. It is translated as CASSEAFAEAFF.

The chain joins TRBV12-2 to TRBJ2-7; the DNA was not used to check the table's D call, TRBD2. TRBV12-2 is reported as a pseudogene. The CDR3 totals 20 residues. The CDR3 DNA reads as TGTGCAAGTCGCTTAGAGGCCAGAGGGACTAGCGTCCCCCTAAATCGGGAGCAGTACTTC. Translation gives CASRLEARGTSVPLNREQYF.

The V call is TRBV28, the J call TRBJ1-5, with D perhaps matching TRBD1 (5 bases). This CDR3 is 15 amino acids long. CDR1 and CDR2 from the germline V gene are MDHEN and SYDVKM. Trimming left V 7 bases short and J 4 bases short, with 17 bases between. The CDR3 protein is CASIQTRGGNQPQHF. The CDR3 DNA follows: TGTGCCAGCATCCAGACAAGGGGTGGAAATCAGCCCCAGCATTTT. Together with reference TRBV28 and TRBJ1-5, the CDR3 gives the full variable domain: DVKVTQSSRYLVKRTGEKVFLECVQDMDHENMFWYRQDPGLGLRLIYFSYDVKMKEKGDIPEGYSVSREKKERFSLILESASTNQTSMYLCASIQTRGGNQPQHFGDGTRLSIL.

The CDR3 DNA reads TGCGCCAGCAGCTTGGCCGGGACAGGGGTAAACACCGGGGAGCTGTTTTTT. Translation: CASSLAGTGVNTGELFF. This chain joins TRBV5-1 and TRBJ2-2; 10 nucleotides agree with TRBD1. This CDR3 has 17 residues. V shed 0 bases and J 2 bases; nucleotides not matched to a gene: 4. Germline assignment: CDR1 SGHRS and CDR2 YFSETQ.

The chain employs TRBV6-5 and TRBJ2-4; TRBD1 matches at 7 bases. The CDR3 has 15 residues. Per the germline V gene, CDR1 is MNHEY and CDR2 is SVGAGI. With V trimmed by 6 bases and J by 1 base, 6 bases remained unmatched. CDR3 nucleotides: TGTGCCAGCAGGGGAACAGGGGCTGCCAAAAACATTCAGTACTTC. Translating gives CASRGTGAAKNIQYF.

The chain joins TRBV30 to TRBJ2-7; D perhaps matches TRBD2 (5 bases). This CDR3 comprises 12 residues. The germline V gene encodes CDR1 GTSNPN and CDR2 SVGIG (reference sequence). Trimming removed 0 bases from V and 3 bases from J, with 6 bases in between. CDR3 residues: CAWSVLGYEQYF. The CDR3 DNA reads TGTGCCTGGAGTGTACTAGGCTACGAGCAGTACTTC.

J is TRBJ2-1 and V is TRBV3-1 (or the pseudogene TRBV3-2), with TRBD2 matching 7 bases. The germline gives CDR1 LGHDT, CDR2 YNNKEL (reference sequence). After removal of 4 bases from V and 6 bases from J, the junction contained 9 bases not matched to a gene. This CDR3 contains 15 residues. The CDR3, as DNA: TGTGCCAGCAGCCGTGGCCAGCGGGGAGGCAATGAGCAGTTCTTC. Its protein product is CASSRGQRGGNEQFF.

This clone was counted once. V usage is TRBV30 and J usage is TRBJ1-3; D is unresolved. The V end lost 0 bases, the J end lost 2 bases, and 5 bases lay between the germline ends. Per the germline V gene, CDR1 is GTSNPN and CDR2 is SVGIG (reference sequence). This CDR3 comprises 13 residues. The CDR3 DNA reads TGTGCCTGGAGTGTCGGGGCTGGAAACACCATATATTTT. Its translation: CAWSVGAGNTIYF. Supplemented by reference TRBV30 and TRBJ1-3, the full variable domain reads SQTIHQWPATLVQPVGSPLSLECTVEGTSNPNLYWYRQAAGRGLQLLFYSVGIGQISSEVPQNLSASRPQDRQFILSSKKLLLSDSGFYLCAWSVGAGNTIYFGEGSWLTVV.

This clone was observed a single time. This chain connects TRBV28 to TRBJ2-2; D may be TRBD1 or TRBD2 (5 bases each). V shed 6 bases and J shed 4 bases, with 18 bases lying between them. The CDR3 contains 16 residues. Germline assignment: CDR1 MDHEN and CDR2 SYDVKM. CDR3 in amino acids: CASSPAGTVGTGELFF. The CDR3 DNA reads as TGTGCCAGCAGCCCAGCCGGGACCGTAGGCACCGGGGAGCTGTTTTTT.

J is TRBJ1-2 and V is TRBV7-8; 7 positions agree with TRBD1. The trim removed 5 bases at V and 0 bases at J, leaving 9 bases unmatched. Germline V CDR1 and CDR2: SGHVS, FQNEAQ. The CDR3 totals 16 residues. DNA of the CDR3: TGTGCCAGCAGCCATCTGAGACAGGGCGCTAACTATGGCTACACCTTC. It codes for CASSHLRQGANYGYTF.

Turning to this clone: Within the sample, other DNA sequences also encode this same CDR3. The CDR3 bases are TGTGCCAGCAGCGTAGGACCGGGGTACGAGCAGTACTTC. The encoded protein is CASSVGPGYEQYF. The chain links TRBV9 to TRBJ2-7, with D possibly being TRBD2 (5 bases). Germline V gene data show CDR1 as SGDLS and CDR2 as YYNGEE. CDR3 size: 13 residues. The V end lost 0 bases, the J end lost 4 bases, and 8 bases lay between the germline ends.

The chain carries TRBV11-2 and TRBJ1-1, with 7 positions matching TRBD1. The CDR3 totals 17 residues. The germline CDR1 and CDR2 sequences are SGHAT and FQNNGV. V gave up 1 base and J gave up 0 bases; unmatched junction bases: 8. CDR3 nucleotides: TGTGCCAGCAGCTTAGTTGGGGGGGGGACAGTGAACACTGAAGCTTTCTTT. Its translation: CASSLVGGGTVNTEAFF. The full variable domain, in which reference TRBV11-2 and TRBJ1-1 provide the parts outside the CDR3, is EAGVAQSPRYKIIEKRQSVAFWCNPISGHATLYWYQQILGQGPKLLIQFQNNGVVDDSQLPKDRFSAERLKGVDSTLKIQPAKLEDSAVYLCASSLVGGGTVNTEAFFGQGTRLTVV.

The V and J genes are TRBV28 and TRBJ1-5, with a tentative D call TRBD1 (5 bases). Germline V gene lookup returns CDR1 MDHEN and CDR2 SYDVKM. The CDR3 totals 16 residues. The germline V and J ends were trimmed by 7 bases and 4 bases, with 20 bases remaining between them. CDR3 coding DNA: TGTGCCAGCATTGAGTGGGGCAGTACTAGAAATCAGCCCCAGCATTTT. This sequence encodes CASIEWGSTRNQPQHF.

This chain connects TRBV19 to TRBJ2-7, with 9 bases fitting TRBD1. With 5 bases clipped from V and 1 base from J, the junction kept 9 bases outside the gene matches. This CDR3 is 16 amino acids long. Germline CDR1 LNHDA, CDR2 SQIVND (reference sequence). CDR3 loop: CASSRSGTGSSYEQYF. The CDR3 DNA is TGTGCCAGTAGTCGGTCCGGGACAGGGTCATCCTACGAGCAGTACTTC.

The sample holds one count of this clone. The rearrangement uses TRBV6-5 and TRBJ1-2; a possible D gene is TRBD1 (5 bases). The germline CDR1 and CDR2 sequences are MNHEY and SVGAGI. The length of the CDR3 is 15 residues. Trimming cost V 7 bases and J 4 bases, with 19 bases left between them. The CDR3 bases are TGTGCCAGCAACCCTACAGTGGGGCTGCTCTATGGCTACACCTTC. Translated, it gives CASNPTVGLLYGYTF.

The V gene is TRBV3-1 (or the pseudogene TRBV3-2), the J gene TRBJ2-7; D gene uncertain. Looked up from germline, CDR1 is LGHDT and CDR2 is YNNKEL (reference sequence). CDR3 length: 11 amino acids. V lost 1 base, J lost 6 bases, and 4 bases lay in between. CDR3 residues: CASSQVGEQYF. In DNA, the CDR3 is TGTGCCAGCAGCCAAGTGGGCGAGCAGTACTTC.

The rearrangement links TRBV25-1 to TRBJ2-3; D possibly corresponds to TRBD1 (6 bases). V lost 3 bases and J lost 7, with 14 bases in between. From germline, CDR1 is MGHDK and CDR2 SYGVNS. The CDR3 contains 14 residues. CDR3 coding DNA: TGTGCCAGCAGTGAGGAAAGGGGGATACATACGCAGTATTTT. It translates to CASSEERGIHTQYF. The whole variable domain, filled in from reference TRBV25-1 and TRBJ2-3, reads EADIYQTPRYLVIGTGKKITLECSQTMGHDKMYWYQQDPGMELHLIHYSYGVNSTEKGDLSSESTVSRIRTEHFPLTLESARPSHTSQYLCASSEERGIHTQYFGPGTRLTVL.

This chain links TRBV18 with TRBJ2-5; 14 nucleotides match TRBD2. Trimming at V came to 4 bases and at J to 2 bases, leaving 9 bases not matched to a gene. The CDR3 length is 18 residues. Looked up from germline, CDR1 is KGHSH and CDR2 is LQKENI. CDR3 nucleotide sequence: TGTGCCAGCTCACGAAAGGGACTAGCGGGAGTTGTTCAAGAGACCCAGTACTTC. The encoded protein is CASSRKGLAGVVQETQYF.

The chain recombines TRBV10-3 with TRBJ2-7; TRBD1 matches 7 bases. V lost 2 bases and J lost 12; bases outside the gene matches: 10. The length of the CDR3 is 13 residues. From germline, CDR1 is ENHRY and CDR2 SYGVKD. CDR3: CAISEPGTGQRYF. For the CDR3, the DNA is TGTGCCATCAGTGAGCCGGGAACGGGACAGCGGTACTTC.

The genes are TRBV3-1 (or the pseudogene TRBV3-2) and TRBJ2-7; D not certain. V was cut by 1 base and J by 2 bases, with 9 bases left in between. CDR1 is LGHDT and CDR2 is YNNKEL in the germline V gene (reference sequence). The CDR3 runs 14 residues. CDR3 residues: CASSQGPFPYEQYF. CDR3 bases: TGTGCCAGCAGCCAAGGTCCGTTTCCCTACGAGCAGTACTTC.

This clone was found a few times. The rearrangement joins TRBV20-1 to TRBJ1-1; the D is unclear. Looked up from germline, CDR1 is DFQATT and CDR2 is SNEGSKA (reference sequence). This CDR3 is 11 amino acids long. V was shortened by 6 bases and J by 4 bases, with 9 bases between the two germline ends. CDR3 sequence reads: CSAPLGTEAFF. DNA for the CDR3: TGCAGTGCCCCCCTGGGCACTGAAGCTTTCTTT.

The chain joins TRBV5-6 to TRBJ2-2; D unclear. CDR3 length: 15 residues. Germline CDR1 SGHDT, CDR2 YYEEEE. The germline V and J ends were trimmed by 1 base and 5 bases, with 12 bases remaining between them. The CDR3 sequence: CASSLTGVSTGELFF. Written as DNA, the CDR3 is TGTGCCAGCAGCTTGACTGGGGTGTCTACCGGGGAGCTGTTTTTT.

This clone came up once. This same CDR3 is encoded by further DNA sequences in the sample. CDR3 in amino acids: CASSTPGQNYGYTF. The CDR3 coding sequence is TGTGCCAGCAGTACTCCTGGACAAAACTATGGCTACACCTTC. The gene calls are TRBV28 and TRBJ1-2; D possibly corresponds to TRBD1 (5 bases). Trimming shortened V by 5 bases and J by 2 bases, and 12 bases separated the two germline ends. The V gene's germline CDR1 is MDHEN and CDR2 SYDVKM. The CDR3 totals 14 residues.